Presented here are 25 T cell receptor beta chains from one specimen sequenced in a study of breast tumors, draining lymph nodes, adjacent tissues. Axillary draining lymph nodes of breast cancer patients supplied the node samples. TCRdb reprocessed the multiplex PCR reads with MiXCR, giving one entry per CDR3 protein. The sample consists of around 190,000 distinct CDR3 sequences, approximately 33% of them appearing once. Sequenced sample: axillary lymph node tissue. Receptors were obtained from a female donor with breast cancer. Some clones in this sample may be carry-over from other donors' samples.

This clonotype was picked up many times. V usage is TRBV25-1 and J usage is TRBJ2-2; tentatively, D is TRBD1 (6 bases). Germline CDR1 is MGHDK and CDR2 is SYGVNS. V lost 8 bases, J lost 4 bases, and 17 bases lay in between. The CDR3 runs to 15 residues. Written as DNA, the CDR3 is TGTGCCAGCCGGAGGACAGACTCCACCACCGGGGAGCTGTTTTTT. The encoded protein is CASRRTDSTTGELFF.

This clonotype was seen once. A much larger clone differs by one base, so this may be a read error. V and J are TRBV5-4 and TRBJ2-3; 11 bases fit TRBD2. The CDR3 totals 15 residues. CDR1 and CDR2 (germline): SGHNT, YYREEE (reference sequence). In nucleotides, the CDR3 is TGTGCCAGCAGCTTAGGACTAGCGGGCACAGATACGCGGTATTTT. The encoded protein is CASSLGLAGTDTRYF.

With regard to this clonotype: A much larger clonotype is one base distant, so this may be a read error. Because the CDR3's place on the DNA is in doubt, the DNA is left out and the CDR3 is given as listed by TCRdb. The chain links TRBV9 to TRBJ1-5. Germline assignment: CDR1 SGDLS and CDR2 YYNGEE. The length of the CDR3 is 14 amino acids, counting both ends. The CDR3 is CASSVGDGNQPQLF.

The sample holds a few counts of this clonotype. The chain joins TRBV5-4 to TRBJ2-1; 9 nucleotides align to TRBD1. Germline lookup yields CDR1 SGHNT and CDR2 YYREEE (reference sequence). J lost 10 bases, V lost 2 bases, and 10 bases had no gene match. The CDR3 has 15 amino acids. DNA of the CDR3: TGTGCCAGCAGCTTCGGTCGGGACAGGGTAAAGGAGCAGTTCTTC. Residues: CASSFGRDRVKEQFF.

This clonotype came up a few times. The J gene is TRBJ2-7, the V gene TRBV3-1; D unclear. Germline V lookup: CDR1 LGHDT, CDR2 YNNKEL (reference sequence). Trimming stripped 1 base from V and 2 bases from J, with 9 bases between. This CDR3 spans 14 amino acids. CDR3 DNA: TGTGCCAGCAGCCAAGTCAACAACGCCTACGAGCAGTACTTC. Amino acids: CASSQVNNAYEQYF.

A remark on this clonotype: A much larger clone differs by one base, so this may be a read error. The chain employs TRBV5-1 and TRBJ2-5; D perhaps matches TRBD2 (6 bases). This CDR3 region has 16 residues. V was pared by 6 bases and J by 3 bases, with 21 bases between. Looked up from germline, CDR1 is SGHRS and CDR2 is YFSETQ. CDR3 DNA: TGCGCCAGCACTGACCTCCAGATGGGGGGAGAAGAGACCCAGTACTTC. Amino acid sequence: CASTDLQMGGEETQYF.

The chain employs TRBV6-5 and TRBJ2-1; TRBD2 might be the D (7 bases). From germline, CDR1 is MNHEY and CDR2 SVGAGI. This CDR3 has 13 amino acids. Trimming removed 9 bases at V and 0 bases at J, with 9 bases between. The CDR3: CARRGGSYNEQFF. DNA of the CDR3: TGTGCCAGGAGGGGGGGCTCCTACAATGAGCAGTTCTTC.

A remark on this clonotype: Its ends do not fully match the called genes, so a read error is possible. V is TRBV3-1 and J is TRBJ2-2; 14 bases line up with TRBD2. Germline V gene data show CDR1 as LGHDT and CDR2 as YNNKEL (reference sequence). The CDR3 sequence is 19 residues long. CDR3 sequence (DNA): TGTGCCAGCAGCTCTGACAGGGGGCGACTAGCGGGAGGGTCCGGGGAGCCGTTTTTT. It yields the protein CASSSDRGRLAGGSGEPFF. The variable domain in full, with the rest retrieved from reference TRBV3-1 and TRBJ2-2, is DTAVSQTPKYLVTQMGNDKSIKCEQNLGHDTMYWYKQDSKKFLKIMFSYNNKELIINETVPNRFSPKSPDKAHLNLHINSLELGDSAVYFCASSSDRGRLAGGSGEPFFGEGSRLTVL.

There are many counts of this clonotype. The chain uses TRBV5-8 and TRBJ2-7; D unresolved. This CDR3 region has 15 residues. The ends were cut back, 1 base at V and 3 bases at J, with 14 bases in the middle. Germline loops: CDR1 SGHTS, CDR2 YDEGEE. The CDR3 sequence is CASSLSGRPNYEQYF. As DNA, the CDR3 is TGTGCCAGCAGCTTGAGTGGACGCCCGAACTACGAGCAGTACTTC.

The CDR3 loop is CASSARRDRVEQYF. For the CDR3, the DNA is TGTGCCAGCAGTGCTAGGCGGGACAGGGTCGAGCAGTACTTC. J is TRBJ2-7 and V is TRBV13, with TRBD1 identical over 9 bases. CDR1 and CDR2 from the germline V gene are PRHDT and FYEKMQ (reference sequence). The CDR3 loop spans 14 amino acids. Losses at the gene ends were 6 bases for V and 6 bases for J; bases not matched to a gene: 9.

As to this clonotype: It is likely a read error, because the conserved phenylalanine at the end of the CDR3 is missing. Because the CDR3's place on the DNA is in doubt, the DNA is left out and the CDR3 is given as listed by TCRdb. The chain joins TRBV2 to TRBJ1-4; whether TRBD1, the table's D call, matches the DNA was not checked. Germline CDR1 is SNHLY and CDR2 is FYNNEI. The CDR3 length is 8 residues, termini included. The CDR3 sequence: CARPGQGR.

Regarding this clonotype: This sequence may be a read error, since a much larger clone differs from it by one base. The chain recombines TRBV7-9 with TRBJ1-5; D perhaps matches TRBD1 (5 bases). This CDR3 comprises 14 residues. Germline V gene sequence: CDR1 SEHNR, CDR2 FQNEAQ (reference sequence). The CDR3 loop is CASNLSGAGQPQHF. The CDR3 DNA is TGTGCCAGCAACTTAAGCGGGGCTGGTCAGCCCCAGCATTTT. The variable domain in full, completed from reference TRBV7-9 and TRBJ1-5, reads DTGVSQNPRHKITKRGQNVTFRCDPISEHNRLYWYRQTLGQGPEFLTYFQNEAQLEKSRLLSDRFSAERPKGSFSTLEIQRTEQGDSAMYLCASNLSGAGQPQHFGDGTRLSIL.

J is TRBJ2-2 and V is TRBV20-1; 11 bases are a match to TRBD2. Germline CDR1 and CDR2: DFQATT and SNEGSKA (reference sequence). J was trimmed by 8 bases and V by 3 bases; bases with no gene match: 8. This CDR3 comprises 15 residues. Written as DNA, the CDR3 is TGCAGTGCTAGTCCTAGCGGGAGGTTGAAAGGGGAGCTGTTTTTT. This translates into CSASPSGRLKGELFF.

This clonotype was seen ten or more times. The chain joins TRBV11-2 to TRBJ2-7; 8 bases agree with TRBD2. Germline V gives CDR1 SGHAT, CDR2 FQNNGV. J lost 1 base, V lost 5 bases, and 10 bases had no gene match. This CDR3 region has 16 residues. The chain's CDR3 is CASSTSFGRDSYEQYF. The CDR3 DNA is TGTGCCAGCAGCACCTCTTTCGGGAGGGATTCCTACGAGCAGTACTTC.

This clonotype has at least ten counts. The rearrangement joins TRBV6-6 to TRBJ1-2; 12 nucleotides align to TRBD1. The V segment lost 4 bases and the J segment 6 bases; nucleotides outside the gene matches: 6. CDR3 size: 15 residues. Germline V gene data show CDR1 as MNHNY and CDR2 as SVGAGI (reference sequence). Here the CDR3 reads CASSLLGQGADGYTF. The CDR3 DNA sequence: TGTGCCAGCAGTTTGCTGGGACAGGGGGCGGATGGCTACACCTTC.

A word on this clonotype: With a much larger clone just one base away, this may be a read error. This chain links TRBV12-3 or TRBV12-4 with TRBJ2-7, with unresolved D. Trimming took off 5 bases at V and 3 bases at J, with 11 bases between the two ends. The CDR3 runs 13 residues. The CDR3 DNA sequence: TGTGCCAGCAGTCCCCCTTGGGGCTACGAGCAGTACTTC. Residues: CASSPPWGYEQYF.

The chain joins TRBV20-1 to TRBJ1-2; D is ambiguous. The CDR3 spans 12 residues. Looked up from germline, CDR1 is DFQATT and CDR2 is SNEGSKA (reference sequence). Trimming left V 4 bases short and J 3 bases short, with 9 bases between. This CDR3 reads CSATQEHYGYTF. The CDR3 DNA is TGCAGTGCTACCCAGGAGCACTATGGCTACACCTTC.

This clonotype appeared a few times. A much larger clone differs from this one at a single base, so this may be a read error. This rearrangement joins TRBV7-9 to TRBJ1-2; perhaps TRBD1 as D (5 bases). CDR1 is SEHNR and CDR2 is FQNEAQ in the germline V gene (reference sequence). The CDR3 contains 15 residues. The CDR3 loop reads CASSLASHRSNGYPF. The CDR3, as DNA: TGTGCCAGCAGCTTAGCGTCCCACAGGTCTAATGGCTACCCCTTC.

For this clonotype: This may be a read error: a much more frequent sequence differs by one nucleotide. The rearrangement uses TRBV5-8 and TRBJ2-3; unclear D gene. This CDR3 has 15 amino acids. Trimming cost V 1 base and J 1 base, with 10 bases left between them. Germline V lookup: CDR1 SGHTS, CDR2 YDEGEE. CDR3 region: CASSLFGARTDTQYF. The CDR3 coding sequence is TGTGCCAGCAGCTTGTTTGGAGCTCGCACAGATACGCAGTATTTT. The full variable domain, in which reference TRBV5-8 and TRBJ2-3 provide the parts outside the CDR3, is EAGVTQSPTHLIKTRGQQATLRCSPISGHTSVYWYQQALGLGLQFLLWYDEGEERNRGNFPPRFSGRQFPNYSSELNVNALELEDSALYLCASSLFGARTDTQYFGPGTRLTVL.

This rearrangement joins TRBV19 to TRBJ1-2, with a tentative D call TRBD1 (5 bases). V lost 5 bases and J 12 bases, leaving 16 bases between the germline ends. This CDR3 spans 12 amino acids. Germline V gene lookup returns CDR1 LNHDA and CDR2 SQIVND (reference sequence). This chain's CDR3 is CASSWGSSGNTF. The CDR3 DNA follows: TGTGCCAGTAGTTGGGGCAGCTCTGGAAACACCTTC.

This clonotype has ten or more counts. The chain recombines TRBV4-1 with TRBJ2-5, with D hard to call. Trimming cost V 0 bases and J 4 bases, with 12 bases left between them. The CDR3 is made up of 15 amino acids. Germline V gives CDR1 MGHRA, CDR2 YSYEKL. The CDR3 DNA follows: TGCGCCAGCAGCCAAGATAGTTACGAGGCAGAGACCCAGTACTTC. It encodes CASSQDSYEAETQYF.

As regards this clonotype: A much larger clone sits a single nucleotide away, making a read error possible. This chain connects TRBV5-6 to TRBJ1-2; no definite D call. Germline lookup yields CDR1 SGHDT and CDR2 YYEEEE. CDR3 length: 13 amino acids. CDR3 residues: CASSTYVGYGYAF. The CDR3 DNA reads as TGTGCCAGCAGCACCTACGTGGGCTATGGCTACGCCTTC.

The V call is TRBV27, the J call TRBJ2-7; 7 nucleotides agree with TRBD1. The CDR3 runs 16 residues. Germline V gene sequence: CDR1 MNHEY, CDR2 SMNVEV (reference sequence). J gave up 4 bases and V 3 bases, and 12 bases lay outside the gene matches. DNA of the CDR3: TGTGCCAGCAGTTTGTGGACAGGAAGAAAGTGGTACGAGCAGTACTTC. This sequence encodes CASSLWTGRKWYEQYF.

This clonotype was recorded a few times. J is TRBJ1-1 and V is TRBV24-1; a weak D match, TRBD1 (5 bases). Germline V lookup: CDR1 KGHDR, CDR2 SFDVKD. The CDR3 consists of 13 residues. V lost 6 bases and J 0 bases, leaving 7 bases between the germline ends. DNA for the CDR3: TGTGCCACCAGTTCAGGGATGAACACTGAAGCTTTCTTT. This sequence encodes CATSSGMNTEAFF.

In its sample, this clonotype was seen a few times. This sequence may be a read error, since a much larger clone differs from it by one base. The gene calls are TRBV5-1 and TRBJ2-7; 8 bases are a match to TRBD2. Trimming removed 0 bases from V and 3 bases from J; junction bases left unmatched: 5. Germline CDR1 reads SGHRS; CDR2 reads YFSETQ. The CDR3 runs to 15 residues. The CDR3 region has the DNA TGCGCCAGCAGCTTGGGTTCGGGGGGGCTCTACGAGCAGTACTTC. This codes for CASSLGSGGLYEQYF.